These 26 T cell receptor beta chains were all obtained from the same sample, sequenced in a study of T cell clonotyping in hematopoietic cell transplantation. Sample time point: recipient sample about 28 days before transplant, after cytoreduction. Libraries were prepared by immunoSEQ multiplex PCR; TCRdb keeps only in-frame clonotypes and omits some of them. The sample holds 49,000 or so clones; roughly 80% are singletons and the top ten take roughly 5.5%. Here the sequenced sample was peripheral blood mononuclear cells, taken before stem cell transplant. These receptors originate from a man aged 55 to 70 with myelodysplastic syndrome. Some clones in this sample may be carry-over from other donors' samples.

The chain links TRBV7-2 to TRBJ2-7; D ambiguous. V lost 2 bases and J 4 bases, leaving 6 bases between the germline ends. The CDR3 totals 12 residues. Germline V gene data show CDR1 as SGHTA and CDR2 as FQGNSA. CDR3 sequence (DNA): TGTGCCAGCAGCTTATCCCAATACGAGCAGTACTTC. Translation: CASSLSQYEQYF. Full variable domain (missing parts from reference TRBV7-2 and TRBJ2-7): GAGVSQSPSNKVTEKGKDVELRCDPISGHTALYWYRQSLGQGLEFLIYFQGNSAPDKSGLPSDRFSAERTGGSVSTLTIQRTQQEDSAVYLCASSLSQYEQYFGPGTRLTVT.

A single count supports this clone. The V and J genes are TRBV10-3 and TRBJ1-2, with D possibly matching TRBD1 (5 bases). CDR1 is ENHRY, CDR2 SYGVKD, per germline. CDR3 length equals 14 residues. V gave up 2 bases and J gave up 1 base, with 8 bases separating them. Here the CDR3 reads CAISEPGLNYGYTF. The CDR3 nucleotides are TGTGCCATCAGTGAGCCGGGACTTAACTATGGCTACACCTTC.

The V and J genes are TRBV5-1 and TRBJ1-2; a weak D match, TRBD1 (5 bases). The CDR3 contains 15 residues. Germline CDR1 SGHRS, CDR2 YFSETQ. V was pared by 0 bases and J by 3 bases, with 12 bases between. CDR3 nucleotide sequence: TGCGCCAGCAGCTTGGGAGGGACGTATGACTATGGCTACACCTTC. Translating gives CASSLGGTYDYGYTF. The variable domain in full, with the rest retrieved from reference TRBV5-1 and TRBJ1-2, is KAGVTQTPRYLIKTRGQQVTLSCSPISGHRSVSWYQQTPGQGLQFLFEYFSETQRNKGNFPGRFSGRQFSNSRSEMNVSTLELGDSALYLCASSLGGTYDYGYTFGSGTRLTVV.

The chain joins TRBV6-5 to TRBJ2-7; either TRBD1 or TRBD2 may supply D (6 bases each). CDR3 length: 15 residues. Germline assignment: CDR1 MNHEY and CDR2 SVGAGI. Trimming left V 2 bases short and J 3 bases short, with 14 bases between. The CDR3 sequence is CASSYDRGTRYEQYF. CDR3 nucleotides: TGTGCCAGCAGTTACGACCGGGGGACACGCTACGAGCAGTACTTC.

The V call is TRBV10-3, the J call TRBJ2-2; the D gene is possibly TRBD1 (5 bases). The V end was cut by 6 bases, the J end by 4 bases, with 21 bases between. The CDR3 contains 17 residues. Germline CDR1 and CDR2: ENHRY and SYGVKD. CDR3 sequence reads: CAISPSQGMLFTGELFF. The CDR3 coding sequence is TGTGCCATCAGCCCCAGTCAGGGAATGTTATTCACCGGGGAGCTGTTTTTT.

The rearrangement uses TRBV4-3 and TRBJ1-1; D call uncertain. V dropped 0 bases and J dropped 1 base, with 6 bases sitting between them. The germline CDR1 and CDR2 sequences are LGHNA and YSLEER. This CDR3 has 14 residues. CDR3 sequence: CASSQEFGNTEAFF. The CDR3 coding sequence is TGCGCCAGCAGCCAAGAGTTTGGGAACACTGAAGCTTTCTTT.

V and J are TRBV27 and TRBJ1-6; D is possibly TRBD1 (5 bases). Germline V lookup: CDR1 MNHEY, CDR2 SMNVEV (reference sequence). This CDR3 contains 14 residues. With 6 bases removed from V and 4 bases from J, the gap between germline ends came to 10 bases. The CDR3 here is CASRGGRYNSPLHF. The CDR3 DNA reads TGTGCCAGCAGGGGGGGACGGTATAATTCACCCCTCCACTTT.

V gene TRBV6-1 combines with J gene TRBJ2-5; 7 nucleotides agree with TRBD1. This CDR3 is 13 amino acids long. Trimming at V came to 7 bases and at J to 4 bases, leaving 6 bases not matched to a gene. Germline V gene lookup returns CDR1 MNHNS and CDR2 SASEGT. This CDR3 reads CASINRGGETQYF. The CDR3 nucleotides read TGTGCCAGCATCAACAGGGGTGGAGAGACCCAGTACTTC.

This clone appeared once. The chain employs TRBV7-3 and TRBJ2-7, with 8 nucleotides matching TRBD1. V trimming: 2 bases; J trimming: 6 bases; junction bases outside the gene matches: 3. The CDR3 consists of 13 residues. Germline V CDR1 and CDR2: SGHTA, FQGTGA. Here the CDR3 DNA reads TGTGCCAGCAGCTTAGGGACAGGCGGCGAGCAGTACTTC. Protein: CASSLGTGGEQYF. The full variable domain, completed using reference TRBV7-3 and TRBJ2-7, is GAGVSQTPSNKVTEKGKYVELRCDPISGHTALYWYRQSLGQGPEFLIYFQGTGAADDSGLPNDRFFAVRPEGSVSTLKIQRTERGDSAVYLCASSLGTGGEQYFGPGTRLTVT.

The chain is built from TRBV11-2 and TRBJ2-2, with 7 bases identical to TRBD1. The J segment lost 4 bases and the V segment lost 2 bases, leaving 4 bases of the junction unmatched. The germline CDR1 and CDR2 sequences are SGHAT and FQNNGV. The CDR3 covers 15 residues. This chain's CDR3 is CASSLRAGGTGELFF. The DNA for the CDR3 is TGTGCCAGCAGCTTAAGGGCAGGGGGCACCGGGGAGCTGTTTTTT.

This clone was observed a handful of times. This CDR3 reads CASSLERTPGRQYF. The CDR3 bases are TGTGCCAGCAGCTTGGAGCGTACCCCCGGACGGCAGTACTTC. The chain is built from TRBV5-4 and TRBJ2-7; D is unclear. Germline CDR1 and CDR2: SGHNT and YYREEE (reference sequence). The CDR3 has 14 amino acids. V was clipped by 0 bases and J by 9 bases, with 16 bases between them.

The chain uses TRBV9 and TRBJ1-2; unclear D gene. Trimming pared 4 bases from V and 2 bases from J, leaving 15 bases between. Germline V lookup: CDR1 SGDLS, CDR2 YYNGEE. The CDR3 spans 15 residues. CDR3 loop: CASSPLTPDNYGYTF. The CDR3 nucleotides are TGTGCCAGCAGCCCACTGACTCCGGACAACTATGGCTACACCTTC.

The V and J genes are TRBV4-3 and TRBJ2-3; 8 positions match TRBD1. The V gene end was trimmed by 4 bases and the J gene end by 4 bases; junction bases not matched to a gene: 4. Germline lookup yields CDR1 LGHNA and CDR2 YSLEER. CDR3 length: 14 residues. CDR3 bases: TGCGCCAGCAGCCTTGGACAGGGAGCAGATACGCAGTATTTT. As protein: CASSLGQGADTQYF.

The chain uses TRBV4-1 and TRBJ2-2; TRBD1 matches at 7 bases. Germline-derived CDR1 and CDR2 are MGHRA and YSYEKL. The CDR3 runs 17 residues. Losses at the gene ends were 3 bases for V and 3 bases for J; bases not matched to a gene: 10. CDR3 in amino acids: CASSHLTGTRDTGELFF. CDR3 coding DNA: TGCGCCAGCAGCCATTTGACAGGGACCAGAGACACCGGGGAGCTGTTTTTT.

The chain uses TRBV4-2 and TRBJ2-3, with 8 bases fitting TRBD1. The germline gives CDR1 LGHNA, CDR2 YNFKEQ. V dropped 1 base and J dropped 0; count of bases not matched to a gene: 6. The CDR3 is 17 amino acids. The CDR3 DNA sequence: TGTGCCAGCAGCCAAGTTGGGACAGGAGATAGCACAGATACGCAGTATTTT. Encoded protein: CASSQVGTGDSTDTQYF.

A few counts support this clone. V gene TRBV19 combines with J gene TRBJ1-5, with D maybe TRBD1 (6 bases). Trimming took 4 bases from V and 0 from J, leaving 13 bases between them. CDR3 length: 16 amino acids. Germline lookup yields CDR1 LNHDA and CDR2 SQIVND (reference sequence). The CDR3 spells CASSTLGTLSNQPQHF. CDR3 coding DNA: TGTGCCAGTAGTACCCTCGGGACACTTAGCAATCAGCCCCAGCATTTT.

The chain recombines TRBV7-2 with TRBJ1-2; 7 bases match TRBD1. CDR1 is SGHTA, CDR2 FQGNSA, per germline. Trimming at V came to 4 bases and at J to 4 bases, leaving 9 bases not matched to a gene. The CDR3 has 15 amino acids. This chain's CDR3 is CASSWPDRSTYGYTF. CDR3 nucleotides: TGTGCCAGCAGCTGGCCGGACAGGAGTACCTATGGCTACACCTTC.

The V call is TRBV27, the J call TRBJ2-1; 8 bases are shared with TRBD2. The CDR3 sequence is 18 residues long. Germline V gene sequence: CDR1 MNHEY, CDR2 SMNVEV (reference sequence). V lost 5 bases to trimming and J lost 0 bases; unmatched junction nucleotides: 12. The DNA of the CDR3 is TGTGCCAGCAGTCCCCAGGAGCGGGGGCCTCTCTCCTACAATGAGCAGTTCTTC. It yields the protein CASSPQERGPLSYNEQFF.

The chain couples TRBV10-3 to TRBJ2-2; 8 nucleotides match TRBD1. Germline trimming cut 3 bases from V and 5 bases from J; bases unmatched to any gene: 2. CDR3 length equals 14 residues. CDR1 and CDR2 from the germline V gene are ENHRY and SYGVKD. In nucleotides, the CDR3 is TGTGCCATCAGTGATCGACAGGGGACCGGGGAGCTGTTTTTT. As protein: CAISDRQGTGELFF.

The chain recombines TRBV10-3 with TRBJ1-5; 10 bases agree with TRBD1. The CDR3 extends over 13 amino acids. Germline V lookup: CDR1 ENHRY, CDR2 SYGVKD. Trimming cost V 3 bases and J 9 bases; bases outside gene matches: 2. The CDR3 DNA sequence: TGTGCCATCAGTGAAGGACAGGGGGGGCCCCAGCATTTT. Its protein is CAISEGQGGPQHF.

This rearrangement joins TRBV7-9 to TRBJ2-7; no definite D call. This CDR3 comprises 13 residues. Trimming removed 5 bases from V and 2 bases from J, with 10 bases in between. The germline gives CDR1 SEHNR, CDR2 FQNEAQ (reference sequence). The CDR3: CASSVDGTYEQYF. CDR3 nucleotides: TGTGCCAGCAGCGTGGACGGAACCTACGAGCAGTACTTC.

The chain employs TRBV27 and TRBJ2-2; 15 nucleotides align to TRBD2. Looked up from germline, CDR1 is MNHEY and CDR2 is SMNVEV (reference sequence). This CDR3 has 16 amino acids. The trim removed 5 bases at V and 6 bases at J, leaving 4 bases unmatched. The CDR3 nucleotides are TGTGCCAGCAGTGGACGGACTAGCGGGGGGGCCGGGGAGCTGTTTTTT. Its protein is CASSGRTSGGAGELFF.

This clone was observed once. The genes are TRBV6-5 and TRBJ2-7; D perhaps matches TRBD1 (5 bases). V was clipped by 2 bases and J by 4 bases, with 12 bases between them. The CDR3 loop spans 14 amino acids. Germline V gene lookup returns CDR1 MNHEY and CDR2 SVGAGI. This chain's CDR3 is CASSYGQGEYEQYF. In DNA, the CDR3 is TGTGCCAGCAGTTACGGGCAGGGTGAATACGAGCAGTACTTC.

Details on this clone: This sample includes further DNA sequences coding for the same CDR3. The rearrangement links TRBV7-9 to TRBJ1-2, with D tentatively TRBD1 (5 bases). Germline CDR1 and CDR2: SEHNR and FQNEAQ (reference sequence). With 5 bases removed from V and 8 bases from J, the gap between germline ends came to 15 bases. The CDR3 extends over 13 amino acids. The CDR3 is CASSLGTGDGYTF. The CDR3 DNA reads TGTGCCAGCAGCCTCGGGACGGGGGACGGCTACACCTTC.

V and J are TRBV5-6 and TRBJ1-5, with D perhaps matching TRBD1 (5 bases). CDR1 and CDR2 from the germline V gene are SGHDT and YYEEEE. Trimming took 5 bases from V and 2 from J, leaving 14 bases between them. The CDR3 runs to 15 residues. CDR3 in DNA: TGTGCCAGCAGTGATTGGGGGTTGGGCAATCAGCCCCAGCATTTT. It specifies CASSDWGLGNQPQHF.

CDR3: CASSQTVSAYEQYF. The CDR3 nucleotides are TGTGCCAGTAGTCAGACAGTTTCCGCCTACGAGCAGTACTTC. The rearrangement links TRBV19 to TRBJ2-7; tentative D call: TRBD1 (5 bases). This CDR3 comprises 14 residues. Per germline, CDR1 LNHDA and CDR2 SQIVND (reference sequence). V lost 5 bases and J lost 2, with 13 bases in between.